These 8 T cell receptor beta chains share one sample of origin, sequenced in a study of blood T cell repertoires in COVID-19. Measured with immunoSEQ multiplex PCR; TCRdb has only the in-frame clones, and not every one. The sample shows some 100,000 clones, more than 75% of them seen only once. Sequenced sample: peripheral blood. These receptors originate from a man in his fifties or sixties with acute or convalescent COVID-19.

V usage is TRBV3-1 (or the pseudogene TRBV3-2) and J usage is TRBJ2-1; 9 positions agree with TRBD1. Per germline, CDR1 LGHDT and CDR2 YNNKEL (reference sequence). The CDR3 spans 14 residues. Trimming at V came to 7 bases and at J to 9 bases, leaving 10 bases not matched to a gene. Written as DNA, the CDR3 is TGTGCCAGCACCCTAAACAGGGGGCAAGGTGAGCAGTTCTTC. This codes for CASTLNRGQGEQFF.

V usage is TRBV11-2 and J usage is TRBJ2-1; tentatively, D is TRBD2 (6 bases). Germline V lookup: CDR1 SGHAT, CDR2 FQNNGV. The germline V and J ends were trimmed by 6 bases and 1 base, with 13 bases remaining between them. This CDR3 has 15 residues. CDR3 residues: CASRRVRGSYNEQFF. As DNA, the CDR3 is TGTGCCAGCAGACGGGTGCGGGGATCCTACAATGAGCAGTTCTTC. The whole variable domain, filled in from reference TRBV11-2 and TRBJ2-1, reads EAGVAQSPRYKIIEKRQSVAFWCNPISGHATLYWYQQILGQGPKLLIQFQNNGVVDDSQLPKDRFSAERLKGVDSTLKIQPAKLEDSAVYLCASRRVRGSYNEQFFGPGTRLTVL.

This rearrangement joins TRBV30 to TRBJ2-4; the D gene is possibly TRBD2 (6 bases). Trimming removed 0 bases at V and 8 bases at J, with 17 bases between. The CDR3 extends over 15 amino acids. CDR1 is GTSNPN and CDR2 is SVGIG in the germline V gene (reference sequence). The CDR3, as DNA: TGTGCCTGGAGTGTAGAGCGGGTTCTTAGGGACATTCAGTACTTC. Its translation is CAWSVERVLRDIQYF.

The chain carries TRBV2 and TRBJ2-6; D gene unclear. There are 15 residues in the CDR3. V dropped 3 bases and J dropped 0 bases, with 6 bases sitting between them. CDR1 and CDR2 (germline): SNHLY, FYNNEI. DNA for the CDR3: TGTGCCAGCAGTGACTCCCGCTCTGGGGCCAACGTCCTGACTTTC. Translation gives CASSDSRSGANVLTF.

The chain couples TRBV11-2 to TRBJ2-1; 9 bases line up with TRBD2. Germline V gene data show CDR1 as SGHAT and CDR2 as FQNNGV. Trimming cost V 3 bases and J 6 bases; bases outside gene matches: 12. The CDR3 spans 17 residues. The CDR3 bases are TGTGCCAGCAGCTTGAGCGGGGCAGCGGGAGGTCGCAATGAGCAGTTCTTC. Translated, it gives CASSLSGAAGGRNEQFF.

CDR3 sequence reads: CASSVGLAGAGGTGELFF. In DNA, the CDR3 is TGTGCCAGCAGCGTAGGACTAGCGGGAGCGGGAGGCACCGGGGAGCTGTTTTTT. The chain recombines TRBV9 with TRBJ2-2, with 12 nucleotides matching TRBD2. Trimming at V came to 0 bases and at J to 4 bases, leaving 7 bases not matched to a gene. The CDR3 contains 18 residues. The V gene's germline CDR1 is SGDLS and CDR2 YYNGEE.

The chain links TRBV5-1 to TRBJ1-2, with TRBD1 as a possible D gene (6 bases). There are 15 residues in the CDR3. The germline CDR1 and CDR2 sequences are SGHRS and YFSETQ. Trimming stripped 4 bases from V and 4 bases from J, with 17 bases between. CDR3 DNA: TGCGCCAGCAGCCCCCTGGGACAACAACCCTATGGCTACACCTTC. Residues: CASSPLGQQPYGYTF. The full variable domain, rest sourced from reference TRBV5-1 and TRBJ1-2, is KAGVTQTPRYLIKTRGQQVTLSCSPISGHRSVSWYQQTPGQGLQFLFEYFSETQRNKGNFPGRFSGRQFSNSRSEMNVSTLELGDSALYLCASSPLGQQPYGYTFGSGTRLTVV.

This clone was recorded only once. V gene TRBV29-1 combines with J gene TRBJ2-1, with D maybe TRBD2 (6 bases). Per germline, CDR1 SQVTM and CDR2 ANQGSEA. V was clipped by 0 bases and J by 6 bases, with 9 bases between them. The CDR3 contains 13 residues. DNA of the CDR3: TGCAGCGTTGAAGAGACTAGAGGCAATGAGCAGTTCTTC. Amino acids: CSVEETRGNEQFF.